The 21 T cell receptor beta chains listed next were all sequenced from one sample in a study of CD8 T cells in ankylosing spondylitis. TCRdb re-called the 5' RACE reads through MiXCR, storing one row per CDR3 protein. The sample contains a few hundred thousand distinct CDR3 sequences, 15% to 20% of which appear only once. Sequences were obtained from blood, either unsorted or a sorted T cell fraction (not recorded which). These receptors were obtained from a male donor with ankylosing spondylitis or in good health (not recorded which).

V and J are TRBV29-1 and TRBJ2-3; 7 positions agree with TRBD1. Trimming removed 8 bases from V and 4 bases from J; junction bases left unmatched: 9. The CDR3 runs to 13 residues. CDR1 SQVTM and CDR2 ANQGSEA come from the germline V gene. CDR3 protein: CSPKTGVPDTQYF. In nucleotides, the CDR3 is TGCAGCCCGAAAACAGGGGTTCCAGATACGCAGTATTTT.

This sequence joins TRBV7-6 and TRBJ2-4; the D gene is possibly TRBD1 (7 bases). V gave up 5 bases and J gave up 5 bases, with 13 bases separating them. From germline, CDR1 is SGHVS and CDR2 FNYEAQ. CDR3 size: 14 residues. The CDR3 region has the DNA TGTGCCAGCAGCAGGGGGCGCGGGGAAAACATTCAGTACTTC. It encodes CASSRGRGENIQYF.

The chain recombines TRBV20-1 with TRBJ2-5; the D is unclear. The CDR3 length is 13 residues. Between the trimmed V and J ends, which lost 6 bases and 5 bases, there was a span of 16 bases. Per germline, CDR1 DFQATT and CDR2 SNEGSKA (reference sequence). CDR3 sequence reads: CSAWGTLGETQYF. DNA for the CDR3: TGCAGTGCGTGGGGAACCCTCGGGGAGACCCAGTACTTC.

In its sample, this clonotype was seen a few times. The genes are TRBV14 and TRBJ2-5, with D unclear. The CDR3 length is 15 residues. CDR1 is SGHDN, CDR2 FVKESK, per germline. V lost 0 bases and J 0 bases, leaving 8 bases between the germline ends. The CDR3 nucleotides are TGTGCCAGCAGCCAAGATTCACGGGACCAAGAGACCCAGTACTTC. Amino acid sequence: CASSQDSRDQETQYF.

This rearrangement joins TRBV11-2 to TRBJ2-7, with D perhaps TRBD2 (7 bases). The CDR3 extends over 15 amino acids. The germline V and J ends were trimmed by 2 bases and 6 bases, with 17 bases remaining between them. Germline values: CDR1 SGHAT, CDR2 FQNNGV. The CDR3 nucleotides read TGTGCCAGCAGCTTAATAAGAGGGCGGGGGCGCGAGCAGTACTTC. Translation: CASSLIRGRGREQYF.

This clonotype showed up just a few times. The rearrangement joins TRBV4-1 to TRBJ2-1, with 16 bases identical to TRBD2. The V gene's germline CDR1 is MGHRA and CDR2 YSYEKL. The V and J ends lost 0 bases and 3 bases, in that order; junction bases with no gene match: 8. This CDR3 has 20 residues. The CDR3: CASSQDGGLAGGPFYNEQFF. CDR3 sequence (DNA): TGCGCCAGCAGCCAAGATGGGGGACTAGCGGGAGGGCCCTTCTACAATGAGCAGTTCTTC.

This clonotype was detected only a few times. V is TRBV3-1 and J is TRBJ2-1; D gene unclear. The V and J ends lost 5 bases and 1 base respectively, with 12 bases between them. Germline V gene lookup returns CDR1 LGHDT and CDR2 YNNKEL (reference sequence). This CDR3 comprises 15 residues. The CDR3 DNA is TGTGCCAGCAGCAACCCGGACGAATCCTACAATGAGCAGTTCTTC. This encodes CASSNPDESYNEQFF.

This chain uses TRBV27 with TRBJ2-1, with TRBD2 matching 7 bases. Losses at the gene ends were 6 bases for V and 4 bases for J; bases not matched to a gene: 9. The CDR3 covers 15 residues. Germline V gene sequence: CDR1 MNHEY, CDR2 SMNVEV (reference sequence). The CDR3 loop is CASSHPGREYNEQFF. The CDR3 DNA sequence: TGTGCCAGCAGCCACCCCGGGCGGGAGTACAATGAGCAGTTCTTC.

This chain joins TRBV12-3 or TRBV12-4 and TRBJ1-1, with 7 nucleotides matching TRBD1. This CDR3 region has 16 residues. The V segment lost 6 bases and the J segment 2 bases; nucleotides outside the gene matches: 12. CDR3 coding DNA: TGTGCCAGCAGCCCCCCCCCCGGACAGGTAAACACTGAAGCTTTCTTT. Protein sequence: CASSPPPGQVNTEAFF.

V gene TRBV29-1 combines with J gene TRBJ2-7; 11 nucleotides agree with TRBD2. J gave up 5 bases and V 3 bases, and 6 bases lay outside the gene matches. CDR1 is SQVTM and CDR2 is ANQGSEA in the germline V gene. The CDR3 totals 14 residues. CDR3 in amino acids: CSVESLAGGNEQYF. The CDR3 bases are TGCAGCGTTGAGAGTCTAGCGGGAGGCAACGAGCAGTACTTC.

CDR3 in amino acids: CASSLLPTGQETQYF. The DNA for the CDR3 is TGTGCCAGCAGTTTACTCCCGACAGGTCAAGAGACCCAGTACTTC. The genes are TRBV28 and TRBJ2-5; possibly TRBD1 for D (6 bases). The V and J ends lost 2 bases and 2 bases respectively, with 12 bases between them. The CDR3 consists of 15 residues. The V gene's germline CDR1 is MDHEN and CDR2 SYDVKM.

This clonotype was detected a few times. This sequence joins TRBV5-6 and TRBJ1-4, with 8 positions matching TRBD1. The V and J ends lost 0 bases and 5 bases, in that order; junction bases with no gene match: 3. The CDR3 covers 15 residues. CDR1 SGHDT and CDR2 YYEEEE come from the germline V gene. CDR3 amino acids: CASSLAGGLNEKLFF. CDR3 DNA sequence: TGTGCCAGCAGCTTGGCAGGGGGCCTCAATGAAAAACTGTTTTTT.

This rearrangement joins TRBV6-2 or TRBV6-3 to TRBJ1-5; possibly TRBD1 for D (6 bases). Germline assignment: CDR1 MNHEY and CDR2 SVGEGT. V was cut by 0 bases and J by 6 bases, with 12 bases left in between. The CDR3 sequence is 15 residues long. The CDR3 region has the DNA TGTGCCAGCAGTTACTCGATTGAGGGGGGTCAGCCCCAGCATTTT. As protein: CASSYSIEGGQPQHF.

The V and J genes are TRBV11-2 and TRBJ2-1, with no clear D. The CDR3 is 13 amino acids. CDR1 is SGHAT and CDR2 is FQNNGV in the germline V gene. V was trimmed by 3 bases and J by 6 bases, leaving 9 bases between them. The CDR3 here is CASSLGGVNEQFF. CDR3 coding DNA: TGTGCCAGCAGCTTGGGCGGAGTCAATGAGCAGTTCTTC.

The rearrangement joins TRBV28 to TRBJ1-2; D possibly corresponds to TRBD1 (6 bases). V lost 3 bases, J lost 5 bases, and 16 bases lay in between. Germline V gene data show CDR1 as MDHEN and CDR2 as SYDVKM. This CDR3 contains 15 residues. The CDR3 DNA reads TGTGCCAGCAGTTTTGTGGGGGGCGCGGGGTATGGCTACACCTTC. Residues: CASSFVGGAGYGYTF.

This clonotype was observed at least ten times. CDR3 DNA sequence: TGCGCCAGCAGCTCGGACGGCTACGAGCAGTACTTC. Residues: CASSSDGYEQYF. V gene TRBV5-1 combines with J gene TRBJ2-7; D is uncertain. Germline CDR1 SGHRS, CDR2 YFSETQ. This CDR3 spans 12 amino acids. Trimming cost V 3 bases and J 3 bases, with 7 bases left between them.

The V call is TRBV6-1, the J call TRBJ2-1; 15 positions match TRBD2. The CDR3 has 16 residues. Germline CDR1 and CDR2: MNHNS and SASEGT. Trimming removed 7 bases from V and 7 bases from J; junction bases left unmatched: 8. This CDR3 is CASTGLAGGPWNEQFF. The CDR3 region has the DNA TGTGCCAGCACCGGACTAGCGGGAGGGCCTTGGAATGAGCAGTTCTTC.

V gene TRBV2 combines with J gene TRBJ2-3, with D possibly matching TRBD2 (6 bases). Germline V lookup: CDR1 SNHLY, CDR2 FYNNEI. The germline V and J ends were trimmed by 4 bases and 0 bases, with 17 bases remaining between them. The CDR3 is made up of 17 amino acids. The CDR3 sequence is CASSAEVERASTDTQYF. For the CDR3, the DNA is TGTGCCAGCAGTGCCGAAGTGGAGCGGGCTAGCACAGATACGCAGTATTTT.

The J gene is TRBJ2-7, the V gene TRBV20-1, with D possibly being TRBD1 (5 bases). Germline assignment: CDR1 DFQATT and CDR2 SNEGSKA (reference sequence). Trimming stripped 1 base from V and 0 bases from J, with 7 bases between. CDR3 size: 13 residues. The CDR3 protein is CSARGGASYEQYF. CDR3 in DNA: TGCAGTGCTAGAGGGGGCGCCTCCTACGAGCAGTACTTC.

This chain links TRBV5-1 with TRBJ2-7, with D unresolved. Per germline, CDR1 SGHRS and CDR2 YFSETQ. Trimming pared 4 bases from V and 5 bases from J, leaving 13 bases between. This CDR3 comprises 13 residues. CDR3: CASSLSWVDEQYF. In nucleotides, the CDR3 is TGCGCCAGCAGCCTCAGCTGGGTCGACGAGCAGTACTTC.

The chain links TRBV13 to TRBJ2-7, with D unclear. Per the germline V gene, CDR1 is PRHDT and CDR2 is FYEKMQ (reference sequence). The CDR3 is 13 residues long. V lost 8 bases and J lost 0, with 11 bases in between. CDR3 DNA: TGTGCCAGCGGGATTCGATACTCCTACGAGCAGTACTTC. The encoded protein is CASGIRYSYEQYF. The full variable domain, its missing parts supplied by reference TRBV13 and TRBJ2-7, is AAGVIQSPRHLIKEKRETATLKCYPIPRHDTVYWYQQGPGQDPQFLISFYEKMQSDKGSIPDRFSAQQFSDYHSELNMSSLELGDSALYFCASGIRYSYEQYFGPGTRLTVT.